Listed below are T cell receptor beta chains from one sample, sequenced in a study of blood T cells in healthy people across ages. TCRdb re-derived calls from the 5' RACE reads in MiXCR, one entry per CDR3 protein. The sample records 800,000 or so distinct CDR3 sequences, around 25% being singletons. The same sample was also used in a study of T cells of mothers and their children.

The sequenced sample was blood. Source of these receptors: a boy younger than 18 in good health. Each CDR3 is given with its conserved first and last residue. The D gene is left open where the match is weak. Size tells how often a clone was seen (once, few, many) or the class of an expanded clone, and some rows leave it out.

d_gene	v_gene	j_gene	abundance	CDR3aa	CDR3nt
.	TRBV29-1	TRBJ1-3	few	CSVRDPLGNTIYF	TGCAGCGTCAGGGACCCCTTAGGAAACACCATATATTTT
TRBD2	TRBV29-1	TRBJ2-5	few	CSVAGTSGGAGETQYF	TGCAGCGTCGCCGGGACTAGCGGGGGGGCGGGAGAGACCCAGTACTTC
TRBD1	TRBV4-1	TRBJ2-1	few	CASSHLPGQGRNEQFF	TGCGCCAGCAGCCATCTGCCGGGACAGGGTCGCAATGAGCAGTTCTTC
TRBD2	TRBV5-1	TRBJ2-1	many	CASSVGLAGNEQFF	TGCGCCAGCAGCGTGGGACTAGCGGGAAATGAGCAGTTCTTC
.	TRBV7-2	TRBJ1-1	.	CASSSRRRGGWTEAFF	TGTGCCAGCAGCTCCCGCAGACGCGGCGGATGGACTGAAGCTTTCTTT
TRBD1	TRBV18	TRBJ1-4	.	CAGSPTFGTGGQLFF	TGTGCCGGCTCACCAACTTTCGGGACAGGGGGCCAACTGTTTTTT
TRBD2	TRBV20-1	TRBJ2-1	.	CSASALAGVDNEQFF	TGCAGTGCTAGTGCGCTAGCGGGAGTGGACAATGAGCAGTTCTTC
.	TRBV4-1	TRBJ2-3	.	CASSQDPPGGTDTQYF	TGCGCCAGCAGCCAAGATCCTCCGGGAGGCACAGATACGCAGTATTTT
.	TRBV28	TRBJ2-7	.	CASARSEQYF	TGTGCCAGCGCCCGCAGCGAGCAGTACTTC
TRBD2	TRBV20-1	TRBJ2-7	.	CSTRELAVSYEQYF	TGCAGTACTAGAGAACTAGCGGTCTCCTACGAGCAGTACTTC
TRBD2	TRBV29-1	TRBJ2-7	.	CSVPQAGNSYEQYF	TGCAGCGTCCCCCAAGCGGGAAACTCCTACGAGCAGTACTTC
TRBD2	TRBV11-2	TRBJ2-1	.	CASSKTSGYGNEQFF	TGTGCCAGCAGCAAGACTAGCGGGTACGGCAATGAGCAGTTCTTC
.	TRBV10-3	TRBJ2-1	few	CAIREVDEQFF	TGTGCCATCAGGGAGGTTGATGAGCAGTTCTTC
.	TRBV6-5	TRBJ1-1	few	CASIPRGNTEAFF	TGTGCCAGCATTCCCCGGGGGAACACTGAAGCTTTCTTT
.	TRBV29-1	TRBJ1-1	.	CSVEDRVLTEAFF	TGCAGCGTTGAAGACAGGGTCTTGACTGAAGCTTTCTTT
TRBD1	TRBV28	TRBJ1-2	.	CASSLTTGTGDPYGYTF	TGTGCCAGCAGCCTTACAACCGGGACAGGGGACCCCTATGGCTACACCTTC
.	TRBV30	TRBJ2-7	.	CAWSGEQPGFF	TGTGCCTGGAGTGGCGAACAACCTGGGTTCTTC
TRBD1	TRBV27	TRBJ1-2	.	CASRLDRAYGYTF	TGTGCCAGCAGACTGGACAGGGCTTATGGCTACACCTTC
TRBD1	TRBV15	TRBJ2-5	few	CATSANDRGRRQETQYF	TGTGCCACCAGCGCGAATGACAGGGGGCGCCGGCAAGAGACCCAGTACTTC
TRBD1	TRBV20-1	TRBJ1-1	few	CSASRQGFEAFF	TGCAGTGCTAGTCGACAGGGTTTTGAAGCTTTCTTT